This TCR beta chain was retrieved from a study of blood T cells in healthy people across ages (dated by TCRdb to between 2014 and 2017). Regarding the research as a whole: In model experiments, template switching captured roughly one uniquely barcoded TCR beta cDNA molecule for every two T cells. The study measured age-related changes in TCR beta repertoire diversity using deep sequencing normalized with unique cDNA molecular identifiers. Using the same blood draw, the study looked at two additional independent replicas of 1 million unique cDNA reads for two donors, one aged 18 to 30 and the other aged 80 or older. To avoid experimental bias, donors of different ages were spread randomly across the sequencing lanes. Donors were grouped into four age groups: young (average about 15 years), middle-aged (under 40), aged (roughly 67) and long-lived (just over 80). What the study reported, not specific to this receptor: The CMV infection status of donors was not known, potentially confounding age-related changes in expanded clonotypes. Conclusive comparison of naive and antigen-experienced compartments was prevented by the profiling of bulk unsorted PBMCs. The long-lived group showed more naive CD4+ T cells, fewer expanded clones and increased TCR diversity than the aged group, suggesting age selection. Estimates of total diversity from one million sequenced T cells were regarded as lower bounds and underestimates. Observed TCR beta diversity correlated strongly with the percentage of naive T cells measured by flow cytometry. As age increased, observed TCR beta diversity per million T cells dropped in a roughly linear way, and a significant reduction was already evident by age 40.

The donors were roughly 40 Caucasian individuals from Russia, aged roughly 6 to 90 years, who were systemically healthy. Each donor gave approximately 9.3 milliliters of peripheral blood, collected into EDTA-treated Vacutainer tubes. Ficoll-Paque density-gradient centrifugation was used to isolate PBMCs, with at least 6.5 million per sample. Trizol reagent was used to extract total RNA from the PBMCs, yielding at least 5 micrograms per sample. The percentages of naive CD45RAhigh/CD27high T cells were determined by flow cytometry on a PBMC aliquot from every donor. From the cysteine through the phenylalanine, the CDR3 covers 15 amino acids. The entry retains the CDR3 DNA only, 45 bases that are in frame from base 1. CDR1 is given as SGHTA and CDR2 as FQGNSA, both from the germline V gene. Trimming costs V 3 bases and J 0 bases, and their ends lie 10 bases apart. Library creation used 5' RACE. The sequencing machine was an Illumina HiSeq 2500. A second PCR of about 6 to 11 cycles was run with a J-beta primer mix and a sample-barcoded 5' primer. A unique molecular identifier was introduced onto each TCR beta cDNA molecule by a template-switch 5' adaptor carrying 12 random nucleotides. Each sample yielded at least 3 million CDR3-containing paired-end reads. The Mint cDNA synthesis kit, primed by a TRBC-specific oligonucleotide, was used to synthesize first-strand cDNA from all RNA. All cDNA was treated with uracil-DNA glycosylase and then went through a first 18-cycle PCR with the universal primers M1SS and BC2_uni_R. As for the original processing: For normalization, 1 million high-quality reads, each with a distinct molecular identifier, were randomly selected from each sample. Instead of being binned into consensus sequences, reads with shared molecular identifiers were discarded. MiTCR, set to a Q25 quality threshold and the strictest error-elimination algorithm, was used for CDR3 identification, clonotype clustering and error correction. Lower-bound total TCR beta diversity was estimated with a nonparametric unseen species model using Euler transformation. TCRdb ran its own pipeline on the public reads, namely fastp trimming at Q25 and MiXCR clone calling, and kept in-frame beta chains. For every CDR3 protein sequence, its rows merge into one entry that carries the most common genes and DNA. What appears here as the V and J calls and clone size reflects TCRdb's work, not the paper's. The sample table holds around 1,100,000 distinct CDR3 sequences, of which less than 45% were seen once. The top ten clones comprise around 13% of the sample.

This clonotype was counted once. The antigen it recognizes is unknown. Per-nucleotide qualities are absent, and no much larger clonotype sits a single base away. The sequence was collected from a man between 18 and 35 years old in good health. The V and J genes are TRBV7-2 and TRBJ2-3; TRBD2 is perhaps the D gene, given 5 matching bases. The sample taken for sequencing was blood. The CDR3 region: CASSFSVESTDTQYF. In nucleotide form, the sequence is TGTGCCAGCAGCTTTAGCGTGGAAAGCACAGATACGCAGTATTTT.